The 9 T cell receptor beta chains below were found in one sample sequenced in a study of cytomegalovirus exposure and HLA in healthy donors. The repertoire was sequenced with immunoSEQ multiplex PCR; TCRdb's copy has only in-frame clones and lacks some. The sample lists 240,000 or so clones, around 85% seen once, with less than 1.5% in the top ten. The sample consisted of PBMCs. These receptors all come from a young woman in good health and CMV-seropositive.

The chain couples TRBV19 to TRBJ1-5, with 7 bases fitting TRBD1. CDR3 length: 14 amino acids. The germline V gene encodes CDR1 LNHDA and CDR2 SQIVND (reference sequence). J lost 4 bases, V lost 4 bases, and 4 bases had no gene match. DNA for the CDR3: TGTGCCAGTAGTACGGACAGGACAAATCAGCCCCAGCATTTT. Translating it yields CASSTDRTNQPQHF. Looking up the rest from reference TRBV19 and TRBJ1-5 gives the full variable domain: DGGITQSPKYLFRKEGQNVTLSCEQNLNHDAMYWYRQDPGQGLRLIYYSQIVNDFQKGDIAEGYSVSREKKESFPLTVTSAQKNPTAFYLCASSTDRTNQPQHFGDGTRLSIL.

This clone was found once. The chain is built from TRBV7-3 and TRBJ2-1; TRBD2 aligns across 7 bases. This CDR3 comprises 15 residues. V was pared by 4 bases and J by 6 bases, with 9 bases of the junction left unmatched. The germline gives CDR1 SGHTA, CDR2 FQGTGA. CDR3 in DNA: TGTGCCAGCAGCTCTTTAGCGGGTCAGTTCAATGAGCAGTTCTTC. This gives the protein CASSSLAGQFNEQFF.

The V call is TRBV7-2, the J call TRBJ1-4, with 9 positions matching TRBD1. The CDR3 sequence is 14 residues long. The germline gives CDR1 SGHTA, CDR2 FQGNSA. With V trimmed by 1 base and J by 7 bases, 1 base remained unmatched. The CDR3 loop reads CASSLGDRVEKLFF. DNA for the CDR3: TGTGCCAGCAGCTTAGGGGACAGGGTTGAAAAACTGTTTTTT.

The chain links TRBV29-1 to TRBJ2-3; 10 positions agree with TRBD2. Germline V gene lookup returns CDR1 SQVTM and CDR2 ANQGSEA. V lost 4 bases, J lost 4 bases, and 5 bases stayed unmatched. The CDR3 has 14 amino acids. CDR3 amino acids: CSVVRTSGPDTQYF. The CDR3 nucleotides read TGCAGCGTTGTTCGGACTAGCGGCCCAGATACGCAGTATTTT.

The rearrangement uses TRBV5-1 and TRBJ2-1; 9 positions match TRBD2. Germline values: CDR1 SGHRS, CDR2 YFSETQ. The CDR3 loop spans 15 amino acids. V was clipped by 0 bases and J by 5 bases; unmatched bases: 3. The CDR3 reads CASSLGLAENNEQFF. The CDR3 bases are TGCGCCAGCAGCTTGGGACTAGCGGAGAACAATGAGCAGTTCTTC. Full variable domain (rest looked up from reference TRBV5-1 and TRBJ2-1): KAGVTQTPRYLIKTRGQQVTLSCSPISGHRSVSWYQQTPGQGLQFLFEYFSETQRNKGNFPGRFSGRQFSNSRSEMNVSTLELGDSALYLCASSLGLAENNEQFFGPGTRLTVL.

The CDR3 DNA is TGTGCCAGCAGTTTGGAGCAGACTAATGAAAAACTGTTTTTT. It yields the protein CASSLEQTNEKLFF. The chain employs TRBV28 and TRBJ1-4, with unresolved D. With 3 bases removed from V and 2 bases from J, the gap between germline ends came to 7 bases. The CDR3 consists of 14 residues. The germline gives CDR1 MDHEN, CDR2 SYDVKM.

The rearrangement uses TRBV27 and TRBJ1-2; D call uncertain. The germline V gene has CDR1 MNHEY and CDR2 SMNVEV (reference sequence). The V gene lost 5 bases and the J gene lost 8 bases, with 24 bases spanning the gap. The CDR3 has 16 amino acids. The DNA for the CDR3 is TGTGCCAGCAGTCTACGGAGAACCCCGGGAGCCAACGGCTACACCTTC. It translates to CASSLRRTPGANGYTF.

The chain is built from TRBV2 and TRBJ2-1; D remains ambiguous. The germline V and J ends were trimmed by 8 bases and 0 bases, with 14 bases remaining between them. In germline, CDR1 is SNHLY, CDR2 FYNNEI. This CDR3 is 15 amino acids long. This CDR3 reads CASRLGRSSYNEQFF. In DNA, the CDR3 is TGTGCCAGCCGATTGGGCCGTAGCTCCTACAATGAGCAGTTCTTC.

The V call is TRBV6-6, the J call TRBJ1-4; D is possibly TRBD1 (5 bases). V was clipped by 4 bases and J by 4 bases, with 16 bases between them. CDR1 and CDR2 (germline): MNHNY, SVGAGI (reference sequence). The CDR3 runs to 16 residues. The CDR3 coding sequence is TGTGCCAGCAGTTTCCGAGGGGACGGGAGTAATGAAAAACTGTTTTTT. Protein sequence: CASSFRGDGSNEKLFF.